The clone carrying this T cell receptor beta chain showed up just once. This specimen belongs to a study of blood T cell repertoires in COVID-19. On the study more broadly: Acute and convalescent COVID-19 specimens originated in the United States, Italy and Spain. PBMCs, B-cell-depleted T cells, or T cells were the source of the cDNA or gDNA that made up the material.

As processed by the authors: Amplification with reference gene primers provided the estimates of nucleated cell counts. Sequenced by immunoSEQ multiplex PCR; TCRdb stores in-frame clones only, minus some. The V and J calls and clone size come from that table; D and trimming were worked out from the DNA. The data show fewer than 20,000 clones, less than 80% seen once. The CDR3 sequence is 14 residues long. Trimming at V came to 3 bases and at J to 1 base, leaving 6 bases not matched to a gene. Germline CDR1 reads SQVTM; CDR2 reads ANQGSEA. This chain uses TRBV29-1 with TRBJ2-7, with 7 bases identical to TRBD1. The source material was peripheral blood. The TCR sequence derives from a man in his 70s with active or convalescent COVID-19. The CDR3 loop reads CSVDSAGGSYEQYF. CDR3 DNA sequence: TGCAGCGTTGATTCGGCAGGGGGATCCTACGAGCAGTACTTC.